Detailed here is one T cell receptor beta chain. The data belong to a study of blood T cell repertoires in COVID-19. Overall study context: The United States, Italy and Spain provided the acute and convalescent COVID-19 samples.

The CDR3 is 13 amino acids. Germline V gives CDR1 MNHEY, CDR2 SMNVEV (reference sequence). V was clipped by 5 bases and J by 3 bases, with 10 bases between them. The assay was immunoSEQ multiplex PCR, and TCRdb's table has in-frame clones only and misses some. There are roughly 290,000 clones in the sample; about 91% occur only once, and around 12% lies in the top ten. The receptor's source is a woman in her sixties with acute or convalescent COVID-19. Sequencing input: peripheral blood. The V gene is TRBV27, the J gene TRBJ1-2, with D possibly TRBD1 on 6 matching bases. The CDR3: CASSQTGHYGYTF. The CDR3 DNA is TGTGCCAGCAGTCAGACAGGCCACTATGGCTACACCTTC.